This TCR beta chain was recovered during a study of cytomegalovirus exposure and HLA in healthy donors. Study-wide points: Researchers left out some V segments, among them TRBV6-2 and TRBV6-3, as indistinguishable.

60 Vbeta and 13 Jbeta primers were used in PCR. The table came from immunoSEQ multiplex PCR; TCRdb's copy has only in-frame clones and leaves some out. The sample gives approximately 160,000 clones, more than 80% of which show up once; under 2% is in the top ten. About this clone: What it recognizes is unknown.

CDR1 and CDR2 (germline): GTSNPN, SVGIG (reference sequence). This CDR3 is built from 15 residues. Trimming removed 3 bases from V and 4 bases from J, with 17 bases in between. The gene calls are TRBV30 and TRBJ2-3; a possible D gene is TRBD2 (5 bases). Sequencing input: PBMCs. The TCR was taken from a woman under 30 in good health and CMV-seronegative. The CDR3 nucleotides read TGTGCCTGGAGCTCGTCAGTGAGGAGGTCAGATACGCAGTATTTT. Translated, it gives CAWSSSVRRSDTQYF. The entire variable domain, with the rest obtained from reference TRBV30 and TRBJ2-3, is as follows: SQTIHQWPATLVQPVGSPLSLECTVEGTSNPNLYWYRQAAGRGLQLLFYSVGIGQISSEVPQNLSASRPQDRQFILSSKKLLLSDSGFYLCAWSSSVRRSDTQYFGPGTRLTVL.